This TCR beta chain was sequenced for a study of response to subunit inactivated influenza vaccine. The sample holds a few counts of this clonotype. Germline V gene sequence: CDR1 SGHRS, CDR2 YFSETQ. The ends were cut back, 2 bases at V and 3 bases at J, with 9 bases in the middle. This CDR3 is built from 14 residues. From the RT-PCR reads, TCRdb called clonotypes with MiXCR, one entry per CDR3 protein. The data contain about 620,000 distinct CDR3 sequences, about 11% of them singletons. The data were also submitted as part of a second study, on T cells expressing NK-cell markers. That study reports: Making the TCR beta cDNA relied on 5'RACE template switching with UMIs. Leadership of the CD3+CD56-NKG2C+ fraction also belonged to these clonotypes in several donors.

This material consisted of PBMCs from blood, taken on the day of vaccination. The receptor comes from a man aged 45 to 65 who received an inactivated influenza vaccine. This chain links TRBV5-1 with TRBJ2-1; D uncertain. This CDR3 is CASSLQTVYNEQFF. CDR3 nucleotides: TGCGCCAGCAGCTTACAAACAGTCTACAATGAGCAGTTCTTC.